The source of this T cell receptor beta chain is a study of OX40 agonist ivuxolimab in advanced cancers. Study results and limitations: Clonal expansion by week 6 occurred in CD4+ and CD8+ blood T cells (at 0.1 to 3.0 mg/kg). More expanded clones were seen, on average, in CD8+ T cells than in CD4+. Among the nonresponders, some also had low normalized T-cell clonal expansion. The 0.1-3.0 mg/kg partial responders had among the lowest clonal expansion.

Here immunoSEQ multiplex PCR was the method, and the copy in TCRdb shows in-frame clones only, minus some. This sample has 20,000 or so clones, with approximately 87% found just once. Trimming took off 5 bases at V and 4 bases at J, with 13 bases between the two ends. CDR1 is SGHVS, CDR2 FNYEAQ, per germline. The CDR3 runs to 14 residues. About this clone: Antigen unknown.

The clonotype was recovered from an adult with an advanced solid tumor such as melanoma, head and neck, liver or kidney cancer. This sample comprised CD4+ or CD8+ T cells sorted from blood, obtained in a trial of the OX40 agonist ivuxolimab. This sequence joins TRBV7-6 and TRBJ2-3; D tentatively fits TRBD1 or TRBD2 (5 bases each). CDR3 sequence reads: CASSPNLGADTQYF. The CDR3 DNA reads TGTGCCAGCAGCCCCAACCTGGGGGCAGATACGCAGTATTTT.